The 21 T cell receptor beta chains presented below share a single source sample, sequenced in a study of vaccination and CD4 T cells after COVID-19. As for treatment: approximately 9-day PBMC culture with coronavirus spike peptide pools or control peptides (ViraFEST assay). Which antigens these TCRs recognize remains unknown. Cultured CD4+ T cells had their DNA profiled by the Oncomine TCR Beta short-read assay. MiXCR, applied by TCRdb to the PCR reads, yields one record per CDR3 protein. Among around 14,000 distinct CDR3 sequences listed, roughly 29% were seen once. This sample comprised CD4+ T cells from blood, cultured in vitro, obtained before SARS-CoV-2 vaccination. These receptor sequences come from a human donor who received a COVID-19 vaccine.

The gene calls are TRBV6-5 and TRBJ2-7, with 7 bases aligning to TRBD1. Losses at the gene ends were 0 bases for V and 3 bases for J; bases not matched to a gene: 5. Germline CDR1 and CDR2: MNHEY and SVGAGI. The CDR3 runs 15 residues. In DNA form, the CDR3 reads TGTGCCAGCAGTTACTCACGAAGGGGGCTCTACGAGCAGTACTTC. Residues: CASSYSRRGLYEQYF.

This clonotype was counted only a few times. This chain joins TRBV12-3 or TRBV12-4 and TRBJ1-2, with D unresolved. The length of the CDR3 is 13 residues. V was trimmed by 1 base and J by 2 bases, leaving 5 bases between them. CDR3 sequence reads: CASSLGPNYGYTF. CDR3 nucleotide sequence: TGTGCCAGCAGTTTAGGACCCAACTATGGCTACACCTTC.

In its sample, this clonotype was seen a few times. The genes are TRBV5-1 and TRBJ1-2; 11 bases are a match to TRBD1. The CDR3 is 14 residues long. The germline gives CDR1 SGHRS, CDR2 YFSETQ. Trimming at V came to 0 bases and at J to 9 bases, leaving 4 bases not matched to a gene. This CDR3 reads CASSLEGTGGSYTF. In DNA, the CDR3 is TGCGCCAGCAGCTTGGAAGGGACAGGGGGAAGCTACACCTTC. Together with reference TRBV5-1 and TRBJ1-2, the CDR3 gives the full variable domain: KAGVTQTPRYLIKTRGQQVTLSCSPISGHRSVSWYQQTPGQGLQFLFEYFSETQRNKGNFPGRFSGRQFSNSRSEMNVSTLELGDSALYLCASSLEGTGGSYTFGSGTRLTVV.

This clonotype came up a few times. The rearrangement joins TRBV7-2 to TRBJ2-5; TRBD2 matches at 8 bases. The CDR3 has 16 residues. Looked up from germline, CDR1 is SGHTA and CDR2 is FQGNSA. The trim removed 0 bases at V and 2 bases at J, leaving 5 bases unmatched. The CDR3 sequence is CASSLAVAGPQETQYF. The CDR3 coding sequence is TGTGCCAGCAGCTTAGCGGTAGCGGGGCCACAAGAGACCCAGTACTTC.

The rearrangement uses TRBV11-3 and TRBJ1-2; D remains unclear. Deletions cut 5 bases from V and 5 bases from J, with 12 bases between. Looked up from germline, CDR1 is SGHNT and CDR2 is YENEEA. The CDR3 sequence is 13 residues long. The CDR3 loop is CASSMEYFYGYTF. CDR3 sequence (DNA): TGTGCCAGCAGCATGGAGTATTTTTATGGCTACACCTTC.

The chain links TRBV15 to TRBJ2-7, with 7 bases matching TRBD1. The ends lost 1 base at V and 6 bases at J; junction bases unmatched: 9. Per germline, CDR1 LNHNV and CDR2 YYDKDF (reference sequence). The CDR3 has 15 residues. The CDR3 loop is CATSRGTGSHGEQYF. The CDR3 region has the DNA TGTGCCACCAGCAGAGGGACAGGAAGTCATGGCGAGCAGTACTTC.

The V and J genes are TRBV19 and TRBJ1-1, with a weak D call TRBD1 (5 bases). Trimming cost V 0 bases and J 4 bases, with 9 bases left between them. This CDR3 has 14 residues. CDR1 and CDR2 (germline): LNHDA, SQIVND (reference sequence). This chain's CDR3 is CASSIDPGGTEAFF. For the CDR3, the DNA is TGTGCCAGTAGTATAGATCCGGGGGGCACTGAAGCTTTCTTT.

The V gene is TRBV10-2, the J gene TRBJ1-4; 10 bases agree with TRBD1. The CDR3 runs to 15 residues. Germline CDR1 and CDR2: WSHSY and SAAADI. With 5 bases clipped from V and 8 bases from J, the junction kept 8 bases outside the gene matches. CDR3 in DNA: TGCGCCAGCAGTAGACAGGGGGCCTTTCGCGAAAAACTGTTTTTT. As protein: CASSRQGAFREKLFF.

The V and J genes are TRBV29-1 and TRBJ1-1; possible D gene TRBD1, 6 bases. V lost 5 bases to trimming and J lost 9 bases, with 22 bases between them. Germline V CDR1 and CDR2: SQVTM, ANQGSEA. The CDR3 contains 14 residues. The CDR3 here is CSVLPIQGLGKAFF. The CDR3 nucleotides are TGCAGCGTTCTACCAATACAGGGTTTAGGGAAAGCTTTCTTT.

The table lists this clonotype with a few counts. CDR3 coding DNA: TGTGCCAGTAGCCCGACAGGGGGCTTTCTGGAGACCCAGTACTTC. Amino acid sequence: CASSPTGGFLETQYF. The chain uses TRBV19 and TRBJ2-5, with 10 bases aligning to TRBD1. The germline gives CDR1 LNHDA, CDR2 SQIVND (reference sequence). The junction had 9 bases not matched to a gene; V was cut back by 6 bases and J by 5 bases. The CDR3 is made up of 15 amino acids.

This clonotype occurred a few times. The CDR3 region has the DNA TGTGCCAGCAGCGGTAGGGACAGATTTGAAGCTTTCTTT. Its translation: CASSGRDRFEAFF. The rearrangement uses TRBV7-2 and TRBJ1-1; 7 bases line up with TRBD1. CDR1 is SGHTA and CDR2 is FQGNSA in the germline V gene. V was clipped by 5 bases and J by 7 bases; unmatched bases: 7. The CDR3 sequence is 13 residues long.

The chain employs TRBV20-1 and TRBJ1-3; unclear D gene. This CDR3 has 16 amino acids. The V end lost 1 base, the J end lost 0 bases, and 13 bases lay between the germline ends. Looked up from germline, CDR1 is DFQATT and CDR2 is SNEGSKA (reference sequence). For the CDR3, the DNA is TGCAGTGCTAGAGTGGCGGGTTTTAGCTCTGGAAACACCATATATTTT. As protein: CSARVAGFSSGNTIYF.

This clonotype has just a few counts. The chain links TRBV12-3 or TRBV12-4 to TRBJ1-1; 7 bases are shared with TRBD1. V lost 1 base, J lost 0 bases, and 2 bases stayed unmatched. CDR3 length: 15 amino acids. Written as DNA, the CDR3 is TGTGCCAGCAGTTTAGTTGGGACAGTGAACACTGAAGCTTTCTTT. Encoded protein: CASSLVGTVNTEAFF.

The chain combines TRBV24-1 with TRBJ2-2, with 7 bases identical to TRBD1. Germline V gene data show CDR1 as KGHDR and CDR2 as SFDVKD. Trimming took 4 bases from V and 5 from J; bases not matched to a gene: 15. The CDR3 covers 18 residues. The CDR3 sequence: CATSEKPVQGPWTGELFF. The CDR3 DNA follows: TGTGCCACCAGTGAGAAACCAGTACAGGGGCCGTGGACCGGGGAGCTGTTTTTT.

Comment on this clonotype: The junction shows a germline mismatch at one end, possibly a read error. This rearrangement joins TRBV7-9 to TRBJ2-1, with D possibly matching TRBD2 (5 bases). The CDR3 extends over 12 amino acids. Germline loops: CDR1 SEHNR, CDR2 FQNEAQ (reference sequence). CDR3 DNA: TGTGCCAGCAGCTTAGGCGGAGGTTCAAGAATCTTC. Translated: CASSLGGGSRIF.

This clonotype has more than one count but fewer than ten. The J gene is TRBJ1-6, the V gene TRBV19; no clear D gene. Between the trimmed V and J ends, which lost 5 bases and 3 bases, there was a span of 23 bases. From germline, CDR1 is LNHDA and CDR2 SQIVND (reference sequence). The CDR3 is 19 amino acids. The DNA for the CDR3 is TGTGCCAGTAGTCGATATTCTCCGAAGGGTGGCAGCTATAATTCACCCCTCCACTTT. It is translated as CASSRYSPKGGSYNSPLHF.

The V gene is TRBV24-1, the J gene TRBJ2-1; 13 bases match TRBD2. The ends lost 4 bases at V and 7 bases at J; junction bases unmatched: 6. The CDR3 has 16 residues. Germline CDR1 KGHDR, CDR2 SFDVKD. The CDR3 region has the DNA TGTGCCACCAGTGACGGTGGACTAGCGGGGGCTAATGAGCAGTTCTTC. Its translation is CATSDGGLAGANEQFF.

The chain combines TRBV9 with TRBJ2-5, with D possibly matching TRBD2 (5 bases). V was trimmed by 4 bases and J by 4 bases, leaving 14 bases between them. This CDR3 is built from 14 residues. CDR1 is SGDLS, CDR2 YYNGEE, per germline. The chain's CDR3 is CASSLGYGVETQYF. The CDR3, as DNA: TGTGCCAGCAGCCTCGGCTACGGGGTAGAGACCCAGTACTTC.

This clonotype was seen only once. The rearrangement joins TRBV5-1 to TRBJ2-3; D unresolved. CDR3 size: 14 residues. V was pared by 1 base and J by 4 bases, with 10 bases between. Germline-derived CDR1 and CDR2 are SGHRS and YFSETQ. CDR3 DNA: TGCGCCAGCAGCTTGTTTAGCTCCCCAGATACGCAGTATTTT. This sequence encodes CASSLFSSPDTQYF.

V and J are TRBV7-2 and TRBJ1-2, with D possibly being TRBD1 (5 bases). CDR3 length: 15 residues. The germline V gene encodes CDR1 SGHTA and CDR2 FQGNSA. With 3 bases removed from V and 3 bases from J, the gap between germline ends came to 14 bases. Here the CDR3 DNA reads TGTGCCAGCAGCTTGCTCGGCAGGGAGGACTATGGCTACACCTTC. As protein: CASSLLGREDYGYTF. The variable domain in full, with the rest retrieved from reference TRBV7-2 and TRBJ1-2, is GAGVSQSPSNKVTEKGKDVELRCDPISGHTALYWYRQSLGQGLEFLIYFQGNSAPDKSGLPSDRFSAERTGGSVSTLTIQRTQQEDSAVYLCASSLLGREDYGYTFGSGTRLTVV.

This clonotype was counted only a few times. This chain links TRBV7-3 with TRBJ1-1; D not certain. The CDR3 runs to 13 residues. Germline loops: CDR1 SGHTA, CDR2 FQGTGA. V dropped 8 bases and J dropped 0 bases, with 10 bases sitting between them. CDR3 coding DNA: TGTGCCAGCTCGATGGATATGAACACTGAAGCTTTCTTT. It translates to CASSMDMNTEAFF.